These 10 T cell receptor beta chains share one sample of origin, sequenced in a study of T-cell memory formation after mild COVID-19. TCRdb reprocessed the 5' RACE reads with MiXCR, giving one entry per CDR3 protein. Here the sample spans about 110,000 distinct CDR3 sequences, 15% to 20% being singletons. Sample: PBMCs or a T cell subset sorted from them (not recorded which). The receptors originated from a man in his late teens or twenties who had mild COVID-19 (a few samples of this study predate the infection). Cell type and time point are not known.

V and J are TRBV7-2 and TRBJ2-1; D ambiguous. CDR3 length: 11 amino acids. V gave up 3 bases and J gave up 9 bases, with 6 bases separating them. The germline V gene has CDR1 SGHTA and CDR2 FQGNSA. Here the CDR3 reads CASSLVSEQFF. The CDR3 DNA is TGTGCCAGCAGCTTGGTTTCTGAGCAGTTCTTC.

This clonotype was observed a handful of times. The chain couples TRBV6-5 to TRBJ1-2, with TRBD1 as a possible D gene (6 bases). Trimming took off 6 bases at V and 1 base at J, with 9 bases between the two ends. Germline assignment: CDR1 MNHEY and CDR2 SVGAGI. This CDR3 has 13 residues. The CDR3 nucleotides are TGTGCCAGCAGCGGACAGAGTAACTATGGCTACACCTTC. Residues: CASSGQSNYGYTF.

This clonotype was seen a few times. V and J are TRBV9 and TRBJ1-5; weak D call: TRBD1 (6 bases). This CDR3 spans 17 amino acids. V lost 0 bases, J lost 4 bases, and 17 bases lay in between. CDR1 is SGDLS and CDR2 is YYNGEE in the germline V gene. The CDR3 DNA reads as TGTGCCAGCAGCGTAGTCTGGGGGGCAGACGCGAATCAGCCCCAGCATTTT. Residues: CASSVVWGADANQPQHF.

This chain links TRBV20-1 with TRBJ1-1, with 8 bases aligning to TRBD1. Germline V lookup: CDR1 DFQATT, CDR2 SNEGSKA (reference sequence). This CDR3 is 15 amino acids long. J gave up 8 bases and V 5 bases, and 16 bases lay outside the gene matches. The CDR3 sequence: CSAPRVWGTGLEAFF. The DNA for the CDR3 is TGCAGTGCTCCCAGGGTCTGGGGGACAGGACTCGAAGCTTTCTTT.

V gene TRBV9 combines with J gene TRBJ2-3; D unresolved. V was trimmed by 0 bases and J by 4 bases, leaving 3 bases between them. From germline, CDR1 is SGDLS and CDR2 YYNGEE. The CDR3 has 12 amino acids. CDR3 nucleotide sequence: TGTGCCAGCAGCGTAGCAGCAGATACGCAGTATTTT. Amino acid sequence: CASSVAADTQYF.

This clonotype was picked up a small number of times. The chain joins TRBV12-3 or TRBV12-4 to TRBJ2-7, with TRBD2 as a possible D gene (6 bases). V gave up 2 bases and J gave up 6 bases, with 11 bases separating them. The CDR3 is 13 residues long. This chain's CDR3 is CASSLRGLGEQYF. In DNA, the CDR3 is TGTGCCAGCAGTTTACGGGGGTTAGGCGAGCAGTACTTC.

V gene TRBV29-1 combines with J gene TRBJ1-5; 8 nucleotides line up with TRBD1. This CDR3 region has 13 residues. Germline lookup yields CDR1 SQVTM and CDR2 ANQGSEA. V was pared by 0 bases and J by 7 bases, with 2 bases of the junction left unmatched. The DNA of the CDR3 is TGCAGCGTTGAAGAGACAGGGGACCAGCCCCAGCATTTT. This sequence encodes CSVEETGDQPQHF.

The chain uses TRBV11-2 and TRBJ2-5; TRBD1 might be the D (5 bases). V lost 5 bases, J lost 7 bases, and 17 bases lay in between. Germline V gene sequence: CDR1 SGHAT, CDR2 FQNNGV. The CDR3 covers 14 residues. The chain's CDR3 is CASSQGRAWWTQYF. The CDR3 DNA follows: TGTGCCAGCAGCCAGGGCCGCGCCTGGTGGACCCAGTACTTC.

The rearrangement joins TRBV6-5 to TRBJ1-1, with TRBD1 as a possible D gene (6 bases). CDR1 and CDR2 from the germline V gene are MNHEY and SVGAGI. The CDR3 contains 16 residues. Trimming shortened V by 2 bases and J by 5 bases, and 18 bases separated the two germline ends. CDR3: CASSYGYGGAGTEAFF. The CDR3 DNA sequence: TGTGCCAGCAGTTACGGTTACGGGGGGGCAGGAACTGAAGCTTTCTTT.

The chain couples TRBV6-1 to TRBJ2-1, with TRBD2 matching 12 bases. CDR1 is MNHNS, CDR2 SASEGT, per germline. CDR3 length equals 17 residues. Unmatched junction bases numbered 8, after V lost 2 bases and J lost 6 bases. The CDR3 DNA reads TGTGCCAGCAGTGAAAACCCGGGACTAGCGGGCGTCAATGAGCAGTTCTTC. As protein: CASSENPGLAGVNEQFF.